The 17 T cell receptor beta chains reported below all come from one sample, sequenced in a study of graft-versus-host responses after intestinal transplantation. From the graft tissue, intraepithelial and lamina propria lymphocytes were released through processing. The protocol was immunoSEQ multiplex PCR, while the TCRdb copy is restricted to in-frame clones and leaves out a portion. The sample records about 12,000 clones, 70% to 75% being singletons. The sequences come from ileum tissue, collected around 140 days after intestinal transplantation. These receptors all come from a human patient who received an intestinal transplant, so some T cells may come from the graft donor.

The J gene is TRBJ1-1, the V gene TRBV5-6, with TRBD1 as a possible D gene (5 bases). The germline V and J ends were trimmed by 1 base and 4 bases, with 11 bases remaining between them. Germline V gene sequence: CDR1 SGHDT, CDR2 YYEEEE. CDR3 length equals 14 residues. The CDR3, as DNA: TGTGCCAGCAGCTTGATTCGACAGACCACTGAAGCTTTCTTT. Translated, it gives CASSLIRQTTEAFF.

The J gene is TRBJ2-3, the V gene TRBV28; D is ambiguous. The V gene's germline CDR1 is MDHEN and CDR2 SYDVKM. Between the trimmed V and J ends, which lost 3 bases and 2 bases, there was a span of 12 bases. The CDR3 has 15 residues. Written as DNA, the CDR3 is TGTGCCAGCAGTTTCTGCCAGGCCCACACAGATACGCAGTATTTT. Encoded protein: CASSFCQAHTDTQYF.

This chain uses TRBV5-4 with TRBJ1-1; D ambiguous. Trimming took off 4 bases at V and 4 bases at J, with 8 bases between the two ends. The CDR3 has 12 residues. Germline CDR1 SGHNT, CDR2 YYREEE (reference sequence). CDR3 bases: TGTGCCAGCAGCGAAGGAGGCACTGAAGCTTTCTTT. It specifies CASSEGGTEAFF.

This rearrangement joins TRBV12-2 to TRBJ1-5. TRBV12-2 is assigned pseudogene status. CDR3 length: 14 amino acids. The chain's CDR3 is CASRSEDCAPPQHF. The CDR3 DNA is TGTGCAAGTCGCTCTGAGGACTGCGCCCCGCCCCAGCATTTT.

This chain links TRBV28 with TRBJ1-3, with D uncertain. The CDR3 runs 12 residues. V was cut by 5 bases and J by 7 bases, with 9 bases left in between. Germline loops: CDR1 MDHEN, CDR2 SYDVKM. For the CDR3, the DNA is TGTGCCAGCAGTGCCCCCGGGAACACCATATATTTT. Translation: CASSAPGNTIYF. Variable domain in full (rest from reference TRBV28 and TRBJ1-3): DVKVTQSSRYLVKRTGEKVFLECVQDMDHENMFWYRQDPGLGLRLIYFSYDVKMKEKGDIPEGYSVSREKKERFSLILESASTNQTSMYLCASSAPGNTIYFGEGSWLTVV.

This clone turned up a few times. J is TRBJ2-7 and V is TRBV27; TRBD2 matches at 12 bases. Germline V gives CDR1 MNHEY, CDR2 SMNVEV (reference sequence). This CDR3 is built from 14 residues. V shed 10 bases, J shed 6 bases, and the junction held 10 bases outside the gene matches. CDR3 region: CATRLAGATGEQYF. CDR3 bases: TGTGCCACCCGACTAGCGGGAGCCACTGGCGAGCAGTACTTC.

The CDR3 DNA sequence: TGCGCCAGCAGCCAAGATCAGCGGAGGAGGGGCATTCAGTACTTC. Translation: CASSQDQRRRGIQYF. The V and J genes are TRBV4-3 and TRBJ2-4, with D perhaps matching TRBD2 (6 bases). Germline assignment: CDR1 LGHNA and CDR2 YSLEER. The CDR3 has 15 residues. Trimming shortened V by 0 bases and J by 9 bases, and 15 bases separated the two germline ends.

On this clone: The junction shows a germline mismatch at one end, possibly a read error. The chain uses TRBV4-2 and TRBJ1-6, with D perhaps matching TRBD1 (6 bases). The V gene's germline CDR1 is LGHNA and CDR2 YNFKEQ. The CDR3 runs 14 residues. CDR3 sequence: CANSQGRGNSPLHF. The CDR3 DNA reads TGTGCCAACAGCCAAGGCAGGGGAAATTCACCCCTCCACTTT.

The rearrangement uses TRBV10-3 and TRBJ2-2; TRBD2 agrees at 9 bases. V dropped 6 bases and J dropped 7; count of bases not matched to a gene: 6. Per the germline V gene, CDR1 is ENHRY and CDR2 is SYGVKD. This CDR3 is built from 14 residues. CDR3: CAIRRGLAGGELFF. CDR3 sequence (DNA): TGTGCCATCAGAAGGGGACTAGCTGGCGGGGAGCTGTTTTTT.

This clone has a single count. The J gene is TRBJ2-3, the V gene TRBV5-1; 9 positions agree with TRBD2. The CDR3 length is 17 residues. Germline trimming cut 1 base from V and 2 bases from J; bases unmatched to any gene: 8. The germline V gene has CDR1 SGHRS and CDR2 YFSETQ. CDR3 sequence reads: CASSLRLSGRSTDTQYF. CDR3 coding DNA: TGCGCCAGCAGCTTGCGGCTGAGCGGGAGGTCCACAGATACGCAGTATTTT.

The CDR3 sequence: CASSLGLAGERVETQYF. The CDR3 bases are TGTGCCAGCAGCTTAGGTCTAGCGGGAGAAAGGGTAGAGACCCAGTACTTC. The chain employs TRBV7-9 and TRBJ2-5; 10 bases line up with TRBD2. The germline CDR1 and CDR2 sequences are SEHNR and FQNEAQ (reference sequence). The CDR3 extends over 17 amino acids. Trimming removed 1 base from V and 4 bases from J; junction bases left unmatched: 9.

Only a few counts were recorded for this clone. The genes are TRBV2 and TRBJ1-2; D remains unclear. Trimming removed 3 bases from V and 8 bases from J, with 10 bases in between. The CDR3 runs 12 residues. Germline loops: CDR1 SNHLY, CDR2 FYNNEI. The CDR3 DNA is TGTGCCAGCAGTGAGGCTAGGTGGGGCTACACCTTC. Protein sequence: CASSEARWGYTF. Full variable domain (remainder filled in from reference TRBV2 and TRBJ1-2): EPEVTQTPSHQVTQMGQEVILRCVPISNHLYFYWYRQILGQKVEFLVSFYNNEISEKSEIFDDQFSVERPDGSNFTLKIRSTKLEDSAMYFCASSEARWGYTFGSGTRLTVV.

This clone has more than one count but fewer than ten. The chain couples TRBV5-1 to TRBJ1-2, with TRBD1 identical over 8 bases. V lost 4 bases, J lost 8 bases, and 13 bases stayed unmatched. The CDR3 contains 15 residues. Germline V gene sequence: CDR1 SGHRS, CDR2 YFSETQ. The CDR3 sequence: CASSQRTGLSEGYTF. In DNA, the CDR3 is TGCGCCAGCAGCCAGCGGACAGGGCTGTCCGAAGGCTACACCTTC.

This clone was counted only a few times. The chain has TRBV29-1 and TRBJ2-7; D perhaps matches TRBD2 (6 bases). The germline V gene has CDR1 SQVTM and CDR2 ANQGSEA. This CDR3 spans 13 amino acids. V shed 6 bases and J shed 5 bases, with 17 bases lying between them. As DNA, the CDR3 is TGCAGCGTCCCCGGAGGGCGGAAGAACGAGCAGTACTTC. Its translation is CSVPGGRKNEQYF.

The V gene is TRBV4-2, the J gene TRBJ2-1, with D perhaps matching TRBD2 (6 bases). This CDR3 is 16 amino acids long. The V end was cut by 4 bases, the J end by 0 bases, with 13 bases between. Germline V CDR1 and CDR2: LGHNA, YNFKEQ. CDR3 sequence: CASSPGTGVSYNEQFF. Written as DNA, the CDR3 is TGTGCCAGCAGCCCGGGGACGGGGGTCTCCTACAATGAGCAGTTCTTC.

V gene TRBV30 combines with J gene TRBJ2-3, with D unresolved. The CDR3 is made up of 13 amino acids. V lost 0 bases to trimming and J lost 6 bases, with 10 bases between them. From germline, CDR1 is GTSNPN and CDR2 SVGIG (reference sequence). The CDR3 loop reads CAWSVLAGDTQYF. The CDR3 nucleotides are TGTGCCTGGAGTGTACTGGCCGGGGATACGCAGTATTTT.

In its sample, this clone was seen a few times. The chain is built from TRBV7-8 and TRBJ2-7, with TRBD2 identical over 9 bases. The CDR3 covers 15 residues. With 3 bases clipped from V and 5 bases from J, the junction kept 8 bases outside the gene matches. The germline V gene encodes CDR1 SGHVS and CDR2 FQNEAQ. DNA of the CDR3: TGTGCCAGCAGCTTGGGTAGCGGGAGCCCGGACGAGCAGTACTTC. Translated, it gives CASSLGSGSPDEQYF.